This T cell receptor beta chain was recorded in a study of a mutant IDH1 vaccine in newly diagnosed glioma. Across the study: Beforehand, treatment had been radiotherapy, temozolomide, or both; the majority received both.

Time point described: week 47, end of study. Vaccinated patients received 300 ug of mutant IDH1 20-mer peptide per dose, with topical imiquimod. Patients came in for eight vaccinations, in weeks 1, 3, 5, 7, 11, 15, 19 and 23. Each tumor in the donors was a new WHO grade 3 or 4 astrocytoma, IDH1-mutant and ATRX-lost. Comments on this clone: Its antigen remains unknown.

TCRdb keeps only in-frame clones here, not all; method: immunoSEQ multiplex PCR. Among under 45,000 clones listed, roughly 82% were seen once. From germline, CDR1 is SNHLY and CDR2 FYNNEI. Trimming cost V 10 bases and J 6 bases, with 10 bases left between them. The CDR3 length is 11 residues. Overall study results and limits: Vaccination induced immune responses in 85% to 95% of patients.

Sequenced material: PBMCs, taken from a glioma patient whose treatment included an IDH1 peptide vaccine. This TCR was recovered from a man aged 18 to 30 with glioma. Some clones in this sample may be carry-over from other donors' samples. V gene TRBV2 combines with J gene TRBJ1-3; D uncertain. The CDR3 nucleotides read TGTGCCACCCTGTGGGAAAACACCATATATTTT. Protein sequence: CATLWENTIYF.